This entry lists 2 T cell receptor beta chains sequenced from one sample in a study of long-term antiretroviral therapy in people with HIV. Version v3.0 of the immunoSEQ assay was performed at survey level. Assay: immunoSEQ multiplex PCR; the TCRdb copy retains only in-frame clones and omits some. The table shows tens of thousands of clones, with roughly 78% occurring only once. The source was unsorted PBMCs, collected 0.3 years after starting antiretroviral therapy. These receptors were collected from a man in his forties with HIV.

J is TRBJ1-6 and V is TRBV6-5; 7 bases are shared with TRBD1. There are 15 residues in the CDR3. In germline, CDR1 is MNHEY, CDR2 SVGAGI. V was clipped by 4 bases and J by 9 bases; unmatched bases: 9. DNA of the CDR3: TGTGCCAGCAGTTCCCCCGCGCAGGGGGGTTCACCCCTCCACTTT. Its translation: CASSSPAQGGSPLHF.

This clone was counted between two and nine times. The rearrangement links TRBV6-4 to TRBJ1-1; tentatively, D is TRBD1 (5 bases). V was cut by 4 bases and J by 8 bases, with 11 bases left in between. This CDR3 region has 12 residues. Germline V gene data show CDR1 as MRHNA and CDR2 as SNTAGT. CDR3 in DNA: TGTGCCAGCAGTGCCGAGACAGCCGAAGCTTTCTTT. Translated, it gives CASSAETAEAFF.